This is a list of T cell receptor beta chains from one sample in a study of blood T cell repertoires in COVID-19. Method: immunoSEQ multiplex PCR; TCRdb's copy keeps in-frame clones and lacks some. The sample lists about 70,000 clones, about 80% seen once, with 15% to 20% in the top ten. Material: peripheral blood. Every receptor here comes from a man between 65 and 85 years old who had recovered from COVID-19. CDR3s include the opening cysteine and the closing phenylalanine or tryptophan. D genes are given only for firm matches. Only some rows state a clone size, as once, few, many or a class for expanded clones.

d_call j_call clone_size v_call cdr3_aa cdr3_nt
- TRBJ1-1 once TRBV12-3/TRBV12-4 CASRGQSGTEAFF TGTGCCAGCAGGGGGCAGTCAGGCACTGAAGCTTTCTTT
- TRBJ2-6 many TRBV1 CTSSQCISGANVLTF TGCACCAGCAGCCAATGTATCTCTGGGGCCAACGTCCTGACTTTC
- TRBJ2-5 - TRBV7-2 CASSRDYQETQYF TGTGCCAGCAGCCGGGACTACCAAGAGACCCAGTACTTC
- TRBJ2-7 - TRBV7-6 CASSSVAGRGLYEQYF TGTGCCAGCAGCTCTGTCGCCGGAAGGGGGTTGTACGAGCAGTACTTC
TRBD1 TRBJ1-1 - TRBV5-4 CASSLRQGVTEAFF TGTGCCAGCAGCTTGAGGCAGGGGGTAACTGAAGCTTTCTTT
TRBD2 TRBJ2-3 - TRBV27 CASSPILPGTSGGYSTDTQYF TGTGCCAGCAGTCCCATCCTCCCCGGGACTAGCGGGGGGTATAGCACAGATACGCAGTATTTT
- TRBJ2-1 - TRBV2 CASNADNEQFF TGTGCCAGCAATGCAGACAATGAGCAGTTCTTC
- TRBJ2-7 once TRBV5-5 CASSLFGYSSGYGSYEQYF TGTGCCAGCAGCTTGTTCGGGTATTCCTCAGGGTATGGATCCTACGAGCAGTACTTC
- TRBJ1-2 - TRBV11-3 CASSLGGPRDQGYTF TGTGCCAGCAGCTTAGGAGGCCCCAGGGATCAAGGCTACACCTTC
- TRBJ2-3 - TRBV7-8 CASSSGSTDTQYF TGTGCCAGCAGTAGCGGTAGCACAGATACGCAGTATTTT
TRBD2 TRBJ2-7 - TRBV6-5 CASSYRRESYEQYF TGTGCCAGCAGTTACCGGCGGGAGTCCTACGAGCAGTACTTC
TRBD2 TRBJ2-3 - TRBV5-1 CASSPGLAGETDTQYF TGCGCCAGCAGCCCGGGACTAGCGGGGGAGACAGATACGCAGTATTTT
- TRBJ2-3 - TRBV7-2 CASSLDLALGLGTQYF TGTGCCAGCAGCCTAGATCTAGCGCTTGGTTTGGGGACGCAGTATTTT
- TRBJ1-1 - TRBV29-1 CSAYSAEAFF TGCAGCGCTTATTCCGCTGAAGCTTTCTTT
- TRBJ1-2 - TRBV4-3 CASSPGGANYGYTF TGCGCCAGCAGCCCCGGCGGAGCTAACTATGGCTACACCTTC
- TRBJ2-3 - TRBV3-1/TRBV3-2 CASSQIRDTQYF TGTGCCAGCAGCCAAATTCGGGATACGCAGTATTTT
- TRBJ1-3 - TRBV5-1 CASSLEGIGNTIYF TGCGCCAGCAGCTTGGAGGGGATAGGAAACACCATATATTTT
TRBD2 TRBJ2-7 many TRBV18 CASSPGLAGYDEQYF TGTGCCAGCTCACCCGGACTAGCGGGATACGACGAGCAGTACTTC
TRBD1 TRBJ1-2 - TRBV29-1 CSVELDRGHGYTF TGCAGCGTCGAGCTGGACAGGGGTCATGGCTACACCTTC
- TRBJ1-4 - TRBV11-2 CASSLVGGVNEKLFF TGTGCCAGCAGCTTAGTTGGGGGCGTTAATGAAAAACTGTTTTTT
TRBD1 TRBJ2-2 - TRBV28 CASSLWEDRGNTGELFF TGTGCCAGCAGTTTATGGGAGGACAGGGGGAACACCGGGGAGCTGTTTTTT
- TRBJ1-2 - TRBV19 CASSVPQEGYGYTF TGTGCCAGTAGCGTCCCCCAGGAGGGCTATGGCTACACCTTC
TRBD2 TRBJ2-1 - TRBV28 CASTYSGSSYNEQFF TGTGCCAGCACCTATAGCGGGAGCTCCTACAATGAGCAGTTCTTC
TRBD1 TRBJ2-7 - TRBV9 CASSLRGQGNYEQYF TGTGCCAGCAGCTTGAGAGGACAGGGGAATTACGAGCAGTACTTC
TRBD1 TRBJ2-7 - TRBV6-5 CASSSRTGGAYEQYF TGTGCCAGCAGTTCCCGGACAGGGGGCGCGTACGAGCAGTACTTC
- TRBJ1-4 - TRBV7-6 CASSPQTATNEKLFF TGTGCCAGCAGCCCCCAGACTGCAACTAATGAAAAACTGTTTTTT
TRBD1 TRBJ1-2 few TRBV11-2 CASSVRQGGFGYTF TGTGCCAGCAGCGTAAGACAGGGAGGATTTGGCTACACCTTC
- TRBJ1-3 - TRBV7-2 CASSRSLGSGNTIYF TGTGCCAGCAGCCGGAGTTTGGGCTCTGGAAACACCATATATTTT
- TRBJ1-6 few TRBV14 CASSLAAGPLHF TGTGCCAGCAGCCTGGCAGCGGGGCCCCTCCACTTT
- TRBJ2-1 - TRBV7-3 CASSLFGGLYNEQFF TGTGCCAGCAGCTTATTCGGGGGGCTATACAATGAGCAGTTCTTC
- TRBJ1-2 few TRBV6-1 CASSEGQANYGYTF TGTGCCAGCAGTGAAGGACAGGCTAACTATGGCTACACCTTC
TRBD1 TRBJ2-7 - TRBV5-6 CASSPGQGASYEQYF TGTGCCAGCAGCCCGGGACAGGGGGCTAGCTACGAGCAGTACTTC
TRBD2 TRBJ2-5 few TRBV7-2 CASSKSGTSVETQYF TGTGCCAGCAGCAAATCCGGGACTAGCGTAGAGACCCAGTACTTC
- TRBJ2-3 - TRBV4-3 CASSPQQGWTDTQYF TGCGCCAGCAGCCCCCAACAGGGATGGACAGATACGCAGTATTTT
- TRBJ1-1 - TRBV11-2 CASSLETANTEAFF TGTGCCAGCAGCTTAGAGACTGCGAACACTGAAGCTTTCTTT
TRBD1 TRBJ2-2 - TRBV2 CASSEAGGVTGELFF TGTGCCAGCAGTGAGGCAGGGGGCGTCACCGGGGAGCTGTTTTTT
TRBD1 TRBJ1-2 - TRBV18 CASSPELTGGYGYTF TGTGCCAGCTCCCCCGAGCTAACAGGGGGGTATGGCTACACCTTC
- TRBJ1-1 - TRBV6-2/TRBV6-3 CASSYNSLIAEAFF TGTGCCAGCAGTTACAACAGCTTAATCGCTGAAGCTTTCTTT
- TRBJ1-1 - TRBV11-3 CASSPGSSGTEAFF TGTGCCAGCAGCCCGGGGTCAAGCGGGACTGAAGCTTTCTTT
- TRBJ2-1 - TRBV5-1 CASSLQGREQFF TGCGCCAGCAGCTTACAGGGCCGTGAGCAGTTCTTC
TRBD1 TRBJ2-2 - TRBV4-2 CASSQVSIMDRAYTGELFF TGTGCCAGCAGCCAAGTTAGTATCATGGACAGGGCCTACACCGGGGAGCTGTTTTTT
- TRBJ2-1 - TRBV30 CAWSPRGGRSYNEQFF TGTGCCTGGAGTCCCAGGGGAGGGCGCTCCTACAATGAGCAGTTCTTC
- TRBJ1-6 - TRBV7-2 CASSKDMSSYNSPLHF TGTGCCAGCAGCAAAGACATGAGCTCCTATAATTCACCCCTCCACTTT
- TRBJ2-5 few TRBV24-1 CATSPRGLQETQYF TGTGCCACCAGCCCGAGGGGGTTACAAGAGACCCAGTACTTC
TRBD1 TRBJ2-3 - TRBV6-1 CASSADRAGTVDTQYF TGTGCCAGCAGTGCTGACAGGGCCGGAACGGTCGATACGCAGTATTTT
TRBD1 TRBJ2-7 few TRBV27 CASSLFGQGKLGEQYF TGTGCCAGCAGTTTATTCGGACAGGGGAAGCTTGGGGAGCAGTACTTC
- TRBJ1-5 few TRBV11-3 CASSLGPFEPQHF TGTGCCAGCAGCTTAGGGCCCTTTGAGCCCCAGCATTTT
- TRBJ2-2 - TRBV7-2 CASSDKLTGELFF TGTGCCAGCAGCGACAAGTTGACCGGGGAGCTGTTTTTT
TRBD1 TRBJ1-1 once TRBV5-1 CASSSDWGQQPMNTEAFF TGCGCCAGCAGCTCTGATTGGGGACAGCAACCCATGAACACTGAAGCTTTCTTT
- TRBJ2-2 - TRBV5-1 CASRPLLTGNTGELFF TGCGCCAGCAGACCTCTCCTGACAGGGAACACCGGGGAGCTGTTTTTT
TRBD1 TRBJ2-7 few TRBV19 CARRQGVHEQYF TGTGCCAGGCGGCAGGGGGTCCACGAGCAGTACTTC
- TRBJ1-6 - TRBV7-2 CASSPRGNSPLHF TGTGCCAGCAGCCCTAGAGGGAATTCACCCCTCCACTTT
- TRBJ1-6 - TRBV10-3 CAHRDSNSPLHF TGTGCCCACCGGGACTCTAATTCACCCCTCCACTTT
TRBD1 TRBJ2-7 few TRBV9 CASSVGGTGGLDEQYF TGTGCCAGCAGTGTCGGTGGGACAGGGGGTTTAGACGAGCAGTACTTC
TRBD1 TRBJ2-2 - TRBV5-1 CASSYGRTGDGELFF TGCGCCAGCAGCTATGGCCGTACAGGGGACGGGGAGCTGTTTTTT